Presented here are 29 T cell receptor beta chains from one specimen sequenced in a study of blood T cell repertoires in COVID-19 (dated by TCRdb to about 2020). Library construction relied on the immunoSEQ multiplex PCR assay. The immuneACCESS repertoire file appears here via TCRdb, limited to in-frame rearrangements. These files lack a portion of the clones; in checked studies, under half of the deficit traces to unresolved V genes, and the cause of the others is not known. The sample profile shows 80,000 to 90,000 clones; approximately 79% of them were found once. The leading ten clones occupy 11% of the sample. Sequencing input: peripheral blood. All receptors come from a man in his sixties or seventies with acute or convalescent COVID-19.

The chain uses TRBV12-2 and TRBJ2-7; the table's D call of TRBD1 was not tested on the DNA. TRBV12-2 is a listed pseudogene. CDR3 length: 14 amino acids. In nucleotides, the CDR3 is TGTGCAAGTCGCTTAGCGGGGACAATCTACGAGCAGTACGTC. It is translated as CASRLAGTIYEQYV.

The chain carries TRBV4-2 and TRBJ2-1, with a tentative D call TRBD1 (5 bases). Deletions cut 1 base from V and 9 bases from J, with 16 bases between. CDR1 and CDR2 from the germline V gene are LGHNA and YNFKEQ. The CDR3 sequence is 15 residues long. The CDR3 DNA reads TGTGCCAGCAGCCAAGCCGCAAGCAGGGAACGTGAGCAGTTCTTC. It specifies CASSQAASREREQFF.

The V call is TRBV2, the J call TRBJ2-5; 10 nucleotides line up with TRBD2. The CDR3 is 14 residues long. Germline V gene data show CDR1 as SNHLY and CDR2 as FYNNEI. V dropped 4 bases and J dropped 5; count of bases not matched to a gene: 4. CDR3 loop: CASSGAGGRETQYF. The CDR3 DNA follows: TGTGCCAGCAGTGGAGCGGGGGGGCGGGAGACCCAGTACTTC.

This clone occurred a few times. V is TRBV10-3 and J is TRBJ1-2; no clear D gene. The CDR3 has 12 amino acids. Germline CDR1 and CDR2: ENHRY and SYGVKD. Trimming stripped 0 bases from V and 6 bases from J, with 5 bases between. The CDR3, as DNA: TGTGCCATCAGTGAGTCGCTAAATGGCTACACCTTC. This codes for CAISESLNGYTF.

This sequence joins TRBV28 and TRBJ1-4; 9 nucleotides match TRBD1. Germline V lookup: CDR1 MDHEN, CDR2 SYDVKM. This CDR3 is 13 amino acids long. The junction had 5 bases not matched to a gene; V was cut back by 6 bases and J by 9 bases. The DNA of the CDR3 is TGTGCCAGCAGGGGGGACAGGGTGCAAAAACTGTTTTTT. This translates into CASRGDRVQKLFF.

The chain's CDR3 is CASSSGVAGGQTQYF. DNA of the CDR3: TGTGCCAGCAGCTCTGGGGTAGCGGGGGGTCAGACCCAGTACTTC. The chain employs TRBV7-7 and TRBJ2-5; the match to TRBD2 covers 10 bases. The germline V gene encodes CDR1 SSHAT and CDR2 FNYEAQ (reference sequence). V was clipped by 4 bases and J by 6 bases; unmatched bases: 8. CDR3 size: 15 residues.

The V and J genes are TRBV5-4 and TRBJ2-4, with D possibly TRBD1 on 6 matching bases. V lost 3 bases and J lost 9, with 13 bases in between. Per germline, CDR1 SGHNT and CDR2 YYREEE (reference sequence). The CDR3 runs to 13 residues. The CDR3 here is CASSSGRGIIQYF. The CDR3 DNA reads as TGTGCCAGCAGCTCGGGCAGGGGTATCATTCAGTACTTC.

The rearrangement links TRBV7-8 to TRBJ1-5; possible D gene TRBD1, 6 bases. The CDR3 spans 16 residues. Per the germline V gene, CDR1 is SGHVS and CDR2 is FQNEAQ. The V end was cut by 4 bases, the J end by 0 bases, with 13 bases between. The CDR3 DNA follows: TGTGCCAGCAGCTCAGAGCAGGGGTATAGCAATCAGCCCCAGCATTTT. This encodes CASSSEQGYSNQPQHF.

The V gene is TRBV28, the J gene TRBJ1-3; D remains ambiguous. The V end lost 3 bases, the J end lost 6 bases, and 18 bases lay between the germline ends. Germline CDR1 reads MDHEN; CDR2 reads SYDVKM. The CDR3 covers 16 residues. The CDR3 nucleotides are TGTGCCAGCAGTTTTTCCCACACCCGATTGAAAAACACCATATATTTT. It specifies CASSFSHTRLKNTIYF.

V and J are TRBV28 and TRBJ1-2; 8 nucleotides match TRBD1. Germline trimming cut 5 bases from V and 4 bases from J; bases unmatched to any gene: 6. The CDR3 has 14 residues. Germline CDR1 and CDR2: MDHEN and SYDVKM. The CDR3: CASSPTGGGYGYTF. In DNA form, the CDR3 reads TGTGCCAGCAGTCCCACAGGGGGGGGCTATGGCTACACCTTC.

The CDR3 coding sequence is TGTGCCAGCAGCCCCCAGGGGGCGCTTTACGAGCAGTACTTC. It yields the protein CASSPQGALYEQYF. V and J are TRBV7-8 and TRBJ2-7, with 8 bases aligning to TRBD1. J was trimmed by 4 bases and V by 5 bases; bases with no gene match: 7. The CDR3 length is 14 residues. In germline, CDR1 is SGHVS, CDR2 FQNEAQ.

The genes are TRBV4-1 and TRBJ1-6, with a possible D match to TRBD1 (6 bases). In germline, CDR1 is MGHRA, CDR2 YSYEKL. The CDR3 covers 16 residues. Trimming cost V 2 bases and J 5 bases, with 13 bases left between them. CDR3 DNA sequence: TGCGCCAGCAGCCAATTTAATCGGGACAATAATTCACCCCTCCACTTT. It yields the protein CASSQFNRDNNSPLHF.

This chain joins TRBV2 and TRBJ2-1; TRBD2 matches at 9 bases. The CDR3 is 15 amino acids. Per the germline V gene, CDR1 is SNHLY and CDR2 is FYNNEI. Unmatched junction bases numbered 2, after V lost 5 bases and J lost 0 bases. DNA for the CDR3: TGTGCCAGCAGTCGGACTAGCGCCTCCTACAATGAGCAGTTCTTC. Its translation: CASSRTSASYNEQFF.

This rearrangement joins TRBV7-8 to TRBJ1-3, with TRBD1 matching 7 bases. The CDR3 is 17 amino acids. V gave up 2 bases and J gave up 1 base; unmatched junction bases: 8. From germline, CDR1 is SGHVS and CDR2 FQNEAQ. The CDR3 DNA reads as TGTGCCAGCAGCTTATTAACAGGGGACCATTCTGGAAACACCATATATTTT. Its translation is CASSLLTGDHSGNTIYF. Looking up the rest from reference TRBV7-8 and TRBJ1-3 gives the full variable domain: GAGVSQSPRYKVAKRGQDVALRCDPISGHVSLFWYQQALGQGPEFLTYFQNEAQLDKSGLPSDRFFAERPEGSVSTLKIQRTQQEDSAVYLCASSLLTGDHSGNTIYFGEGSWLTVV.

The chain uses TRBV27 and TRBJ2-1; TRBD1 aligns across 7 bases. This CDR3 comprises 13 residues. The J segment lost 9 bases and the V segment lost 5 bases, leaving 7 bases of the junction unmatched. The germline V gene encodes CDR1 MNHEY and CDR2 SMNVEV (reference sequence). This CDR3 is CASSDLDRAEQFF. CDR3 DNA sequence: TGTGCCAGCAGTGATCTCGACAGGGCTGAGCAGTTCTTC.

The J gene is TRBJ1-6, the V gene TRBV2; 8 bases line up with TRBD1. The germline V gene has CDR1 SNHLY and CDR2 FYNNEI. The CDR3 is made up of 14 amino acids. J was trimmed by 5 bases and V by 6 bases; bases with no gene match: 3. The CDR3 DNA is TGTGCCAGCAGGGGACAGGCGGATAATTCACCCCTCCACTTT. Amino acids: CASRGQADNSPLHF. The variable domain in full, with the rest retrieved from reference TRBV2 and TRBJ1-6, is EPEVTQTPSHQVTQMGQEVILRCVPISNHLYFYWYRQILGQKVEFLVSFYNNEISEKSEIFDDQFSVERPDGSNFTLKIRSTKLEDSAMYFCASRGQADNSPLHFGNGTRLTVT.

In this sample, this clone turned up once. The sample contains more than one DNA sequence encoding this CDR3. This chain uses TRBV15 with TRBJ2-7; D might be TRBD1 (6 bases). The CDR3 totals 13 residues. V was cut by 0 bases and J by 4 bases, with 7 bases left in between. The V gene's germline CDR1 is LNHNV and CDR2 YYDKDF (reference sequence). The CDR3 DNA reads TGTGCCACCAGCAGAGACAGGGGATACGAGCAGTACTTC. It encodes CATSRDRGYEQYF.

The chain has TRBV28 and TRBJ2-4, with TRBD1 identical over 11 bases. J was trimmed by 7 bases and V by 5 bases; bases with no gene match: 4. This CDR3 comprises 14 residues. Germline CDR1 and CDR2: MDHEN and SYDVKM. The CDR3 loop reads CASSTGQGGNIQYF. The CDR3, as DNA: TGTGCCAGCAGTACGGGACAGGGGGGGAACATTCAGTACTTC.

V and J are TRBV10-2 and TRBJ1-5, with TRBD1 matching 7 bases. V was pared by 9 bases and J by 0 bases, with 11 bases of the junction left unmatched. CDR3 length: 16 residues. Germline V gives CDR1 WSHSY, CDR2 SAAADI. The CDR3 spells CASSMGQRHSNQPQHF. The CDR3 DNA reads as TGCGCCAGTTCTATGGGACAGAGACATAGCAATCAGCCCCAGCATTTT.

The chain recombines TRBV7-9 with TRBJ1-2, with 7 positions matching TRBD1. V lost 1 base to trimming and J lost 4 bases; unmatched junction nucleotides: 3. The CDR3 is 14 amino acids. Germline values: CDR1 SEHNR, CDR2 FQNEAQ (reference sequence). CDR3: CASSLGDRGYGYTF. CDR3 coding DNA: TGTGCCAGCAGCTTAGGGGACAGAGGCTATGGCTACACCTTC.

This chain connects TRBV24-1 to TRBJ1-5, with TRBD1 matching 9 bases. Germline CDR1 is KGHDR and CDR2 is SFDVKD. There are 14 residues in the CDR3. V was pared by 5 bases and J by 6 bases, with 4 bases of the junction left unmatched. CDR3 residues: CATSGTGEGQPQHF. The DNA of the CDR3 is TGTGCCACCAGTGGGACAGGGGAGGGTCAGCCCCAGCATTTT.

J is TRBJ1-1 and V is TRBV3-1 (or the pseudogene TRBV3-2), with D possibly matching TRBD1 (5 bases). Germline V lookup: CDR1 LGHDT, CDR2 YNNKEL (reference sequence). This CDR3 has 14 residues. Trimming took off 0 bases at V and 1 base at J, with 6 bases between the two ends. The CDR3 sequence is CASSQEDRNTEAFF. CDR3 DNA: TGTGCCAGCAGCCAAGAAGACAGGAACACTGAAGCTTTCTTT.

The gene calls are TRBV5-4 and TRBJ1-2; D unresolved. The V end lost 0 bases, the J end lost 8 bases, and 23 bases lay between the germline ends. Germline V gene sequence: CDR1 SGHNT, CDR2 YYREEE (reference sequence). This CDR3 is built from 17 residues. The CDR3 reads CASSLGFGRVGREGYTF. The CDR3 bases are TGTGCCAGCAGCTTGGGGTTTGGGAGGGTAGGAAGAGAGGGCTACACCTTC.

This chain links TRBV4-2 with TRBJ1-1; 8 nucleotides match TRBD1. Germline lookup yields CDR1 LGHNA and CDR2 YNFKEQ. V shed 0 bases, J shed 3 bases, and the junction held 3 bases outside the gene matches. This CDR3 is 15 amino acids long. The CDR3 DNA follows: TGTGCCAGCAGCCAAGAGGACAGGGAATACACTGAAGCTTTCTTT. It codes for CASSQEDREYTEAFF.

This chain connects TRBV5-1 to TRBJ2-3; D is unclear. This CDR3 is 15 amino acids long. From germline, CDR1 is SGHRS and CDR2 YFSETQ. V was cut by 0 bases and J by 0 bases, with 8 bases left in between. The CDR3 DNA reads as TGCGCCAGCAGCTTGGACGGTCGTAGCACAGATACGCAGTATTTT. This sequence encodes CASSLDGRSTDTQYF. Using reference TRBV5-1 and TRBJ2-3 for the parts outside the CDR3, the full variable domain is KAGVTQTPRYLIKTRGQQVTLSCSPISGHRSVSWYQQTPGQGLQFLFEYFSETQRNKGNFPGRFSGRQFSNSRSEMNVSTLELGDSALYLCASSLDGRSTDTQYFGPGTRLTVL.

The CDR3 bases are TGTGCCAGCAGCTTAGCCAGCGGCGGGAGAGAGACCCAGTACTTC. It encodes CASSLASGGRETQYF. The gene calls are TRBV5-6 and TRBJ2-5; TRBD2 matches at 7 bases. Germline V CDR1 and CDR2: SGHDT, YYEEEE. The CDR3 is made up of 15 amino acids. Trimming cost V 2 bases and J 4 bases; bases outside gene matches: 8.

V is TRBV15 and J is TRBJ2-2, with a tentative D call TRBD2 (6 bases). The CDR3 runs to 15 residues. Trimming cost V 8 bases and J 6 bases, with 19 bases left between them. Germline CDR1 LNHNV, CDR2 YYDKDF (reference sequence). The CDR3 region is CATAASSGVAGELFF. The CDR3 DNA reads as TGTGCCACCGCCGCCAGTTCGGGGGTGGCCGGGGAGCTGTTTTTT.

The table lists this clone with a few counts. The rearrangement uses TRBV2 and TRBJ2-2; TRBD2 aligns across 7 bases. This CDR3 is built from 16 residues. V was clipped by 5 bases and J by 4 bases; unmatched bases: 10. Germline V lookup: CDR1 SNHLY, CDR2 FYNNEI. The CDR3 sequence is CASSPNPSGGTGELFF. DNA for the CDR3: TGTGCCAGCAGTCCAAACCCTAGCGGAGGCACCGGGGAGCTGTTTTTT. The full variable domain, rest sourced from reference TRBV2 and TRBJ2-2, is EPEVTQTPSHQVTQMGQEVILRCVPISNHLYFYWYRQILGQKVEFLVSFYNNEISEKSEIFDDQFSVERPDGSNFTLKIRSTKLEDSAMYFCASSPNPSGGTGELFFGEGSRLTVL.

The CDR3 DNA sequence: TGCGCCAGCAGCCCGCTTACTAGCGGGGGTCGAGAGACCCAGTACTTC. This translates into CASSPLTSGGRETQYF. This chain links TRBV5-1 with TRBJ2-5, with 11 nucleotides matching TRBD2. V lost 4 bases to trimming and J lost 4 bases; unmatched junction nucleotides: 9. In germline, CDR1 is SGHRS, CDR2 YFSETQ. The CDR3 contains 16 residues. Together with reference TRBV5-1 and TRBJ2-5, the CDR3 gives the full variable domain: KAGVTQTPRYLIKTRGQQVTLSCSPISGHRSVSWYQQTPGQGLQFLFEYFSETQRNKGNFPGRFSGRQFSNSRSEMNVSTLELGDSALYLCASSPLTSGGRETQYFGPGTRLLVL.